Presented here are 28 T cell receptor beta chains from one specimen sequenced in a study of follicular helper T cells after annual influenza vaccination. Noted time point: 2014-2015 season, pre-vaccination. Method: immunoSEQ multiplex PCR; TCRdb's copy keeps in-frame clones and lacks some. In the table there are about 27,000 clones, 70% to 90% of which are singletons. This material consisted of CXCR5+ CD38- circulating T follicular helper cells from blood, taken on the day of influenza vaccination. Subset given: circulating Tfh, non-naive CD4+CXCR5+PD-1+ (ICOS+CD38+ or ICOS-CD38-). The source is an adult who received the influenza vaccine.

The V call is TRBV6-1, the J call TRBJ2-1; D may be TRBD1 (5 bases). CDR3 size: 15 residues. Germline values: CDR1 MNHNS, CDR2 SASEGT. V shed 2 bases and J shed 6 bases, with 14 bases lying between them. This chain's CDR3 is CASSEPSGLINEQFF. DNA of the CDR3: TGTGCCAGCAGTGAACCGTCAGGGCTGATCAATGAGCAGTTCTTC.

The chain carries TRBV18 and TRBJ2-2, with 8 bases identical to TRBD1. This CDR3 spans 15 amino acids. V dropped 3 bases and J dropped 4; count of bases not matched to a gene: 4. CDR1 and CDR2 from the germline V gene are KGHSH and LQKENI. The CDR3 sequence is CASSPDRAGTGELFF. CDR3 coding DNA: TGTGCCAGCTCACCGGACAGGGCTGGCACCGGGGAGCTGTTTTTT. The full variable domain, rest sourced from reference TRBV18 and TRBJ2-2, is NAGVMQNPRHLVRRRGQEARLRCSPMKGHSHVYWYRQLPEEGLKFMVYLQKENIIDESGMPKERFSAEFPKEGPSILRIQQVVRGDSAAYFCASSPDRAGTGELFFGEGSRLTVL.

This rearrangement joins TRBV10-3 to TRBJ2-3; 8 bases line up with TRBD2. The CDR3 spans 14 residues. The germline V gene encodes CDR1 ENHRY and CDR2 SYGVKD. After removal of 6 bases from V and 2 bases from J, the junction contained 4 bases not matched to a gene. The DNA of the CDR3 is TGTGCCATCAGCTCACTAGCGGCCACAGATACGCAGTATTTT. It encodes CAISSLAATDTQYF.

In its sample, this clone was seen once. This sequence joins TRBV28 and TRBJ1-2, with D unresolved. V lost 7 bases to trimming and J lost 4 bases, with 16 bases between them. This CDR3 contains 14 residues. Per the germline V gene, CDR1 is MDHEN and CDR2 is SYDVKM. The CDR3 sequence: CASIFGKGAYGYTF. The CDR3 bases are TGTGCCAGCATATTCGGGAAAGGAGCCTATGGCTACACCTTC.

The rearrangement uses TRBV29-1 and TRBJ2-2, with D perhaps matching TRBD1 (5 bases). The CDR3 is made up of 14 amino acids. V gave up 3 bases and J gave up 5 bases, with 13 bases separating them. Looked up from germline, CDR1 is SQVTM and CDR2 is ANQGSEA. The CDR3 spells CSVDKAGQTGELFF. CDR3 in DNA: TGCAGCGTTGATAAGGCTGGACAAACCGGGGAGCTGTTTTTT.

This clone was recorded only once. The rearrangement uses TRBV27 and TRBJ1-1; D perhaps matches TRBD1 (5 bases). There are 14 residues in the CDR3. The germline gives CDR1 MNHEY, CDR2 SMNVEV (reference sequence). V gave up 0 bases and J gave up 5 bases, with 10 bases separating them. The CDR3 DNA is TGTGCCAGCAGTTTATCCGGGGCGGGAACTGAAGCTTTCTTT. Translated, it gives CASSLSGAGTEAFF.

The CDR3 is CASSQERNTEAFF. Written as DNA, the CDR3 is TGTGCCAGCAGCCAAGAGCGGAACACTGAAGCTTTCTTT. The chain joins TRBV14 to TRBJ1-1; D gene unclear. V was trimmed by 0 bases and J by 1 base, leaving 3 bases between them. This CDR3 comprises 13 residues. The germline CDR1 and CDR2 sequences are SGHDN and FVKESK.

The V gene is TRBV18, the J gene TRBJ2-5; D not resolved. The DNA matches TRBJ2-7 better at its end, which makes the J call doubtful. CDR1 is KGHSH, CDR2 LQKENI, per germline. The CDR3 consists of 18 residues. CDR3 in DNA: TGTGCCAGCTCACCACCAGGAGTGCGGCCTTTCCCCCCTTCCGAGCAGTACTTC. This sequence encodes CASSPPGVRPFPPSEQYF.

The rearrangement links TRBV18 to TRBJ1-1; D gene unclear. Germline-derived CDR1 and CDR2 are KGHSH and LQKENI. This CDR3 is 13 amino acids long. The V gene lost 6 bases and the J gene lost 7 bases, with 15 bases spanning the gap. The chain's CDR3 is CASSSSKASEAFF. The CDR3 DNA is TGTGCCAGCTCTTCCTCAAAAGCTAGTGAAGCTTTCTTT.

The chain combines TRBV9 with TRBJ2-2; TRBD2 matches at 10 bases. V was clipped by 4 bases and J by 8 bases; unmatched bases: 11. The CDR3 is 16 residues long. Germline CDR1 reads SGDLS; CDR2 reads YYNGEE. The CDR3 bases are TGTGCCAGCAGCCTGAGGACTAGCGGTGCGAGGGGGGAGCTGTTTTTT. It is translated as CASSLRTSGARGELFF.

The rearrangement links TRBV6-5 to TRBJ1-1; 8 positions agree with TRBD1. The CDR3 contains 14 residues. V trimming: 5 bases; J trimming: 5 bases; junction bases outside the gene matches: 7. Looked up from germline, CDR1 is MNHEY and CDR2 is SVGAGI. In DNA form, the CDR3 reads TGTGCCAGCAGTCGCGGACAGGGTTGGACTGAAGCTTTCTTT. Translated, it gives CASSRGQGWTEAFF.

As regards this clone: Other DNA variants within this sample encode the same CDR3. The V call is TRBV9, the J call TRBJ1-2; D is possibly TRBD1 (6 bases). Per the germline V gene, CDR1 is SGDLS and CDR2 is YYNGEE. This CDR3 comprises 14 residues. V was clipped by 4 bases and J by 0 bases, with 10 bases between them. CDR3 in amino acids: CASSSGVTNYGYTF. The CDR3, as DNA: TGTGCCAGCAGCTCAGGGGTTACTAACTATGGCTACACCTTC.

CDR3 in amino acids: CASSSNRGVNEKLFF. CDR3 bases: TGTGCCAGCAGCTCTAACAGGGGGGTGAATGAAAAACTGTTTTTT. V and J are TRBV5-4 and TRBJ1-4, with 8 nucleotides matching TRBD1. The V and J ends lost 3 bases and 5 bases, in that order; junction bases with no gene match: 6. CDR3 length equals 15 residues. Germline V lookup: CDR1 SGHNT, CDR2 YYREEE (reference sequence).

This clone was counted once. This chain uses TRBV12-1 with TRBJ1-4. TRBV12-1 is deemed a pseudogene. The CDR3 totals 13 residues. CDR3 sequence reads: CASSPNGGEKLFF. CDR3 bases: TGTGCCAGCAGCCCGAATGGAGGTGAAAAACTGTTTTTT.

The rearrangement uses TRBV9 and TRBJ2-1, with 10 bases matching TRBD1. Germline V gene data show CDR1 as SGDLS and CDR2 as YYNGEE. The CDR3 loop spans 14 amino acids. V was pared by 7 bases and J by 7 bases, with 8 bases of the junction left unmatched. Written as DNA, the CDR3 is TGTGCCAGCCAACGAGGGACAGGGGAAAATGAGCAGTTCTTC. This sequence encodes CASQRGTGENEQFF. Looking up the rest from reference TRBV9 and TRBJ2-1 gives the full variable domain: DSGVTQTPKHLITATGQRVTLRCSPRSGDLSVYWYQQSLDQGLQFLIQYYNGEERAKGNILERFSAQQFPDLHSELNLSSLELGDSALYFCASQRGTGENEQFFGPGTRLTVL.

This clone was seen once. The V and J genes are TRBV7-9 and TRBJ1-2; a weak D match, TRBD1 (5 bases). Trimming stripped 2 bases from V and 0 bases from J, with 10 bases between. This CDR3 is 15 amino acids long. CDR1 is SEHNR, CDR2 FQNEAQ, per germline (reference sequence). The CDR3 DNA follows: TGTGCCAGCAGCTTATTCGAGACAGCTAACTATGGCTACACCTTC. Protein product: CASSLFETANYGYTF.

V and J are TRBV10-1 and TRBJ1-5; no clear D gene. The CDR3 has 12 residues. The germline gives CDR1 WNHNN, CDR2 SYGVQD (reference sequence). V was pared by 2 bases and J by 6 bases, with 5 bases between. Here the CDR3 DNA reads TGCGCCAGCAGTGAGGCGGGTCAGCCCCAGCATTTT. Residues: CASSEAGQPQHF.

V is TRBV5-1 and J is TRBJ2-7, with 8 bases aligning to TRBD1. J lost 2 bases, V lost 4 bases, and 5 bases had no gene match. Per the germline V gene, CDR1 is SGHRS and CDR2 is YFSETQ. The CDR3 runs 14 residues. The CDR3 spells CASSPGTGPYEQYF. CDR3 in DNA: TGCGCCAGCAGCCCGGGGACAGGACCCTACGAGCAGTACTTC.

Turning to this clone: At one end the junction does not follow the germline gene, possibly because of a read error. This chain connects TRBV5-1 to TRBJ2-7; D possibly corresponds to TRBD2 (6 bases). This CDR3 is 14 amino acids long. Per germline, CDR1 SGHRS and CDR2 YFSETQ. The CDR3 loop is CASSKTAGTYEQRF. For the CDR3, the DNA is TGCGCCAGCAGTAAAACGGCGGGGACCTACGAGCAGCGCTTC.

This chain joins TRBV5-1 and TRBJ2-2; 7 bases are shared with TRBD1. Germline CDR1 reads SGHRS; CDR2 reads YFSETQ. With V trimmed by 0 bases and J by 7 bases, 9 bases remained unmatched. The CDR3 runs 16 residues. CDR3 nucleotide sequence: TGCGCCAGCAGCTTGGTTACAGGGGACACCAGCGGGGAGCTGTTTTTT. It yields the protein CASSLVTGDTSGELFF. The entire variable domain, with the rest obtained from reference TRBV5-1 and TRBJ2-2, is as follows: KAGVTQTPRYLIKTRGQQVTLSCSPISGHRSVSWYQQTPGQGLQFLFEYFSETQRNKGNFPGRFSGRQFSNSRSEMNVSTLELGDSALYLCASSLVTGDTSGELFFGEGSRLTVL.

The gene calls are TRBV2 and TRBJ2-3; 11 nucleotides line up with TRBD2. CDR1 is SNHLY and CDR2 is FYNNEI in the germline V gene. V gave up 6 bases and J gave up 5 bases; unmatched junction bases: 16. The CDR3 runs to 18 residues. The CDR3 spells CASRAFNLAGGPGDTQYF. The CDR3 DNA reads as TGTGCCAGCAGAGCTTTTAATTTAGCGGGAGGGCCAGGAGATACGCAGTATTTT.

The V call is TRBV28, the J call TRBJ2-5, with a weak D call TRBD2 (7 bases). Trimming left V 6 bases short and J 5 bases short, with 19 bases between. The CDR3 runs 15 residues. CDR1 and CDR2 from the germline V gene are MDHEN and SYDVKM. The CDR3 here is CASSLVGGAGETQYF. Here the CDR3 DNA reads TGTGCCAGCAGCCTGGTGGGGGGGGCCGGGGAGACCCAGTACTTC.

In this sample, this clone turned up a few times. The chain is built from TRBV19 and TRBJ2-2; TRBD2 matches at 11 bases. The CDR3 is 18 residues long. The germline V gene encodes CDR1 LNHDA and CDR2 SQIVND (reference sequence). Trimming at V came to 7 bases and at J to 5 bases, leaving 15 bases not matched to a gene. DNA for the CDR3: TGTGCCAGTACTCTCCTAGGACTAGCGGGCGGAGGGACCGGGGAGCTGTTTTTT. This codes for CASTLLGLAGGGTGELFF.

The chain links TRBV7-9 to TRBJ1-6; 8 bases match TRBD1. This CDR3 comprises 15 residues. With V trimmed by 5 bases and J by 10 bases, 10 bases remained unmatched. Looked up from germline, CDR1 is SEHNR and CDR2 is FQNEAQ (reference sequence). The CDR3 bases are TGTGCCAGCAGCCCCGACAGGGGTCAAGGATCACCCCTCCACTTT. Its protein is CASSPDRGQGSPLHF.

For the CDR3, the DNA is TGTGCCAGCAGCTTAGCCCCCGGGACAGCGTCTAACTATGGCTACACCTTC. Translating gives CASSLAPGTASNYGYTF. The V call is TRBV7-2, the J call TRBJ1-2; 7 nucleotides match TRBD1. J lost 0 bases, V lost 0 bases, and 7 bases had no gene match. The CDR3 runs to 17 residues. Germline values: CDR1 SGHTA, CDR2 FQGNSA.

This chain connects TRBV7-2 to TRBJ1-1; D might be TRBD1 (5 bases). V was cut by 5 bases and J by 6 bases, with 16 bases left in between. CDR3 size: 14 residues. Per germline, CDR1 SGHTA and CDR2 FQGNSA. The chain's CDR3 is CASSPTSDRAEAFF. In DNA, the CDR3 is TGTGCCAGCAGCCCCACCAGCGACAGAGCTGAAGCTTTCTTT.

The chain combines TRBV4-1 with TRBJ2-7, with D perhaps matching TRBD1 (6 bases). Germline lookup yields CDR1 MGHRA and CDR2 YSYEKL. The CDR3 consists of 13 residues. Trimming took 1 base from V and 4 from J, leaving 8 bases between them. As DNA, the CDR3 is TGCGCCAGCAGCCAAGCACAGGGATACGAGCAGTACTTC. Translation gives CASSQAQGYEQYF.

V and J are TRBV19 and TRBJ1-3; no clear D. CDR3 length: 15 amino acids. Germline assignment: CDR1 LNHDA and CDR2 SQIVND (reference sequence). V lost 4 bases and J 0 bases, leaving 10 bases between the germline ends. CDR3 nucleotide sequence: TGTGCCAGTAGTACGACTGCTCTCTCTGGAAACACCATATATTTT. This sequence encodes CASSTTALSGNTIYF.